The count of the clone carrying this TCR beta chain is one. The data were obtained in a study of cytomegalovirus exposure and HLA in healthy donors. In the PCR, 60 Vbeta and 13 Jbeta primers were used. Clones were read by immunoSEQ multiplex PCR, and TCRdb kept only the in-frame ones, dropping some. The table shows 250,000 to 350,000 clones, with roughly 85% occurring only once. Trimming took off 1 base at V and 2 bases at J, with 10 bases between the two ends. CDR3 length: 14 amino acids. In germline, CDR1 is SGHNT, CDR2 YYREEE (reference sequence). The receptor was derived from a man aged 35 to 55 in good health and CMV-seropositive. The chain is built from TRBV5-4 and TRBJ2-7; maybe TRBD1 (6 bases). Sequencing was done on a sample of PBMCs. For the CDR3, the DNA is TGTGCCAGCAGCTTGACAGGGCCTACCTACGAGCAGTACTTC. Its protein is CASSLTGPTYEQYF.